This record looks at one T cell receptor beta chain sequence and its context. There is no known antigen for this receptor. No base-level quality is on record; no much larger clone is a single base apart. The sample is drawn from a study of glioma-infiltrating T cells listed by TCRdb under 2016. General notes on the study: TCR alpha- and beta-chain repertoires were sequenced from glioma tissue, non-neoplastic brain tissue and matched peripheral blood mononuclear cells. To gauge divergence between tissue and blood T-cell populations, every tissue-infiltrating repertoire was compared against the peripheral blood repertoire from the same patient. The paired cohort comprised three low-grade glioma patients, about 8 primary glioblastoma patients and three non-glioma patients contributing non-neoplastic brain tissue. What the work shows at the level of the full study, not this receptor alone: In non-neoplastic patients, VJ-independent divergence between tissue and blood fell below expectation, whereas in all gliomas, and especially in low-grade gliomas, the divergence rose above expectation. Small numbers underpinned the group comparisons: eight glioblastoma patients, three low-grade glioma patients and three non-neoplastic patients. Tissue and blood shared very few CDR3 sequences, a result attributed to high CDR3 diversity and limited sampling.

The iRepertoire nested amplicon-rescue multiplex PCR (arm-PCR) platform was used to amplify TCR alpha and beta CDR3 regions from RNA. For one-step reverse transcription and amplification, roughly 100-450 ng of tissue mRNA or PBMC total RNA was used as input. Following bead purification, Illumina adapters were added by a secondary multiplex PCR, and the libraries were gel-purified between 200 and 400 bp. The libraries contained internal 6-nucleotide barcodes that were used for demultiplexing. Sequencing of the libraries was done on an Illumina MiSeq using 2x220 or 2x250 nucleotide paired-end reads. Turning to the authors' computational methods: Paired reads were merged with FLASH 1.2.11 and aligned to the GRCh37 human genome with BWA-MEM before extracting TRA and TRB reads. An IMGT-derived reference of cassette sequences and CDR3 motifs, with pseudogenes included, was used for V and J assignment. Reads were translated in three frames, and productive CDR3s were defined as those with a C...FGXG motif and no stop codons. Unique combinations of V-J cassette pair and CDR3 amino acid sequence were defined as clonotypes. Hamming distance filtering was applied to reads, with thresholds set by the sequence error rate of each sample in mapped regions. The public reads were reprocessed in TCRdb via fastp at Q25 and MiXCR, keeping in-frame beta chains. One record per CDR3 amino acid sequence lists the most common genes and DNA. These V and J calls derive from TCRdb rather than the authors' analysis. For this sample there are approximately 140,000 distinct CDR3 sequences; 24% appear just once. The ten largest clones add up to 27% of the sample.

The CDR3 runs 15 amino acids, cysteine and phenylalanine included. Only CDR3 DNA remains: 45 bases, in frame from the first base. At the junction V is shortened by 7 bases and J by 2 bases; bases outside the gene matches: 2. Sequences ENHRY (CDR1) and SYGVKD (CDR2) are obtained from the germline V gene. Sequenced sample: glioma tissue, nonneoplastic brain tissue, or PBMCs (not recorded which). This TCR came from a human donor with low-grade glioma or glioblastoma, undergoing nonglioma brain surgery, or in good health (not recorded which). Rearrangement joined TRBV10-3 to TRBJ2-5; TRBD2 fits 15 bases in the junction. CDR3 sequence: CAINGLAGGQETQYF. The DNA sequence reads TGTGCCATCAATGGACTAGCGGGGGGGCAAGAGACCCAGTACTTC.